This passage covers 12 T cell receptor beta chains from one sample sequenced in a study of technical replicates of blood from several donors. Only in-frame clones appear in the TCRdb table, and some are missing; sequencing was by immunoSEQ multiplex PCR. The table shows approximately 66,000 clones, with roughly 90% occurring only once. Sequencing was performed on PBMCs. These receptors were obtained from a human donor in good health. Some clones in this sample may be carry-over from other donors' samples.

V usage is TRBV16 and J usage is TRBJ2-6, with D unclear. Trimming removed 0 bases from V and 0 bases from J, with 9 bases in between. Germline V lookup: CDR1 KGHSY, CDR2 FQNENV. This CDR3 region has 17 residues. DNA for the CDR3: TGTGCCAGCAGCCAATCACGGGTGATCTCTGGGGCCAACGTCCTGACTTTC. Protein product: CASSQSRVISGANVLTF.

The rearrangement uses TRBV7-2 and TRBJ1-6; 8 bases are a match to TRBD1. Germline assignment: CDR1 SGHTA and CDR2 FQGNSA. The CDR3 extends over 14 amino acids. J lost 10 bases, V lost 6 bases, and 8 bases had no gene match. The CDR3 region has the DNA TGTGCCAGCAGGCGGACAGGGCTCGGATCACCCCTCCACTTT. It specifies CASRRTGLGSPLHF.

V and J are TRBV6-1 and TRBJ1-5, with no clear D. With 4 bases removed from V and 0 bases from J, the gap between germline ends came to 22 bases. This CDR3 contains 19 residues. Germline-derived CDR1 and CDR2 are MNHNS and SASEGT. Here the CDR3 DNA reads TGTGCCAGCAGTGCGTCTTCAGGCTCCGCGTTTTATAGCAATCAGCCCCAGCATTTT. It yields the protein CASSASSGSAFYSNQPQHF.

This clone appeared once. The chain employs TRBV27 and TRBJ2-1, with 9 bases that match TRBD2. Germline CDR1 reads MNHEY; CDR2 reads SMNVEV (reference sequence). J gave up 4 bases and V 7 bases, and 11 bases lay outside the gene matches. There are 16 residues in the CDR3. CDR3 region: CASTNNQLAGYNEQFF. CDR3 DNA: TGTGCCAGCACCAACAACCAGCTAGCGGGGTACAATGAGCAGTTCTTC.

CDR3 in DNA: TGTGCCAGCAGAACTAGCGGGAGATCTGATACGCAGTATTTT. Encoded protein: CASRTSGRSDTQYF. The chain links TRBV6-5 to TRBJ2-3; 11 bases agree with TRBD2. This CDR3 is 14 amino acids long. CDR1 and CDR2 (germline): MNHEY, SVGAGI. With 6 bases clipped from V and 6 bases from J, the junction kept 5 bases outside the gene matches.

The V gene is TRBV29-1, the J gene TRBJ1-4; unclear D gene. Deletions cut 5 bases from V and 0 bases from J, with 7 bases between. This CDR3 contains 13 residues. Germline loops: CDR1 SQVTM, CDR2 ANQGSEA. The CDR3 sequence is CSVWGATNEKLFF. CDR3 nucleotides: TGCAGCGTTTGGGGAGCAACTAATGAAAAACTGTTTTTT. The whole variable domain, remainder taken from reference TRBV29-1 and TRBJ1-4, is SAVISQKPSRDICQRGTSLTIQCQVDSQVTMMFWYRQQPGQSLTLIATANQGSEATYESGFVIDKFPISRPNLTFSTLTVSNMSPEDSSIYLCSVWGATNEKLFFGSGTQLSVL.

V usage is TRBV5-4 and J usage is TRBJ2-3; 7 bases are shared with TRBD2. V was pared by 3 bases and J by 1 base, with 5 bases of the junction left unmatched. Per germline, CDR1 SGHNT and CDR2 YYREEE (reference sequence). The CDR3 consists of 15 residues. CDR3 residues: CASSWGGDRTDTQYF. The CDR3 DNA reads as TGTGCCAGCAGCTGGGGGGGGGATCGCACAGATACGCAGTATTTT.

By proportion, this clone is medium-sized. The rearrangement uses TRBV7-2 and TRBJ1-1; D is possibly TRBD1 (6 bases). The germline V gene encodes CDR1 SGHTA and CDR2 FQGNSA. The CDR3 contains 13 residues. The V end lost 7 bases, the J end lost 1 base, and 10 bases lay between the germline ends. The CDR3 region has the DNA TGTGCCAGCAACTGGGGGCCGAACACTGAAGCTTTCTTT. This sequence encodes CASNWGPNTEAFF.

V gene TRBV9 combines with J gene TRBJ2-5; 8 bases agree with TRBD2. Germline CDR1 SGDLS, CDR2 YYNGEE. Trimming cost V 0 bases and J 4 bases; bases outside gene matches: 5. The CDR3 loop spans 15 amino acids. CDR3 residues: CASSVAGGPGETQYF. The CDR3 DNA reads TGTGCCAGCAGCGTAGCGGGGGGGCCGGGAGAGACCCAGTACTTC.

The chain recombines TRBV2 with TRBJ1-1; 7 positions agree with TRBD1. Germline V lookup: CDR1 SNHLY, CDR2 FYNNEI. The J segment lost 5 bases and the V segment lost 3 bases, leaving 9 bases of the junction unmatched. The CDR3 is made up of 15 amino acids. In DNA, the CDR3 is TGTGCCAGCAGTGAGAGTAGGGGGCCGGGAACTGAAGCTTTCTTT. Protein sequence: CASSESRGPGTEAFF.

The chain joins TRBV27 to TRBJ2-1; D not certain. This CDR3 has 17 amino acids. Germline CDR1 is MNHEY and CDR2 is SMNVEV (reference sequence). V was trimmed by 5 bases and J by 0 bases, leaving 17 bases between them. CDR3 coding DNA: TGTGCCAGCAGTCAAGAACGGGTCCCGAGCTCCTACAATGAGCAGTTCTTC. It is translated as CASSQERVPSSYNEQFF.

As DNA, the CDR3 is TGCAGCGTAGAGAGACAGGGTAGACCAGAGACCCAGTACTTC. It specifies CSVERQGRPETQYF. The chain has TRBV29-1 and TRBJ2-5, with 7 bases fitting TRBD1. Germline values: CDR1 SQVTM, CDR2 ANQGSEA. After removal of 6 bases from V and 4 bases from J, the junction contained 11 bases not matched to a gene. CDR3 length equals 14 residues.